What follows are 14 T cell receptor beta chains derived from one specimen sequenced in a study of beta chain features in type 1 diabetes. The isolated RNA, all of it, was reverse transcribed, so expressed TCRB transcripts were what got sequenced. Produced via immunoSEQ multiplex PCR; TCRdb's table is partial and in-frame only. Of 600,000 to 700,000 clones in the sample, roughly an eighth were seen once. Their antigen targets remain unknown. Study-level points and caveats: Among patients with Type 1 diabetes, TCRB CDR3s were moderately but significantly shorter in every one of the four CD4+ subsets.

The specimen sequenced was naive CD4+ T cells from blood. Receptors were obtained from a man aged 25-40 years with type 1 diabetes.

The J gene is TRBJ1-5, the V gene TRBV6-1; no clear D gene. Trimming shortened V by 5 bases and J by 4 bases, and 15 bases separated the two germline ends. The CDR3 is made up of 15 amino acids. CDR1 is MNHNS, CDR2 SASEGT, per germline. The CDR3 region is CASSPRTGQNQPQHF. CDR3 sequence (DNA): TGTGCCAGCAGTCCCCGGACGGGCCAGAATCAGCCCCAGCATTTT.

A few counts support this clone. The rearrangement joins TRBV9 to TRBJ2-3; D may be TRBD1 or TRBD2 (5 bases each). V was trimmed by 0 bases and J by 5 bases, leaving 19 bases between them. Germline lookup yields CDR1 SGDLS and CDR2 YYNGEE. This CDR3 contains 17 residues. The chain's CDR3 is CASSVGLWAGTVDTQYF. The CDR3 nucleotides are TGTGCCAGCAGCGTAGGATTGTGGGCAGGGACGGTAGATACGCAGTATTTT.

This clone was counted only a few times. The V call is TRBV4-2, the J call TRBJ1-2; weak D call: TRBD1 (6 bases). This CDR3 is 17 amino acids long. V shed 0 bases and J shed 4 bases, with 18 bases lying between them. Germline-derived CDR1 and CDR2 are LGHNA and YNFKEQ. DNA for the CDR3: TGTGCCAGCAGCCAAGACCCCCAGGGGTCAGAAGTCTATGGCTACACCTTC. Translated: CASSQDPQGSEVYGYTF.

This clone has more than one count but fewer than ten. This chain links TRBV7-9 with TRBJ2-5; TRBD2 matches 14 bases. Trimming at V came to 5 bases and at J to 4 bases, leaving 6 bases not matched to a gene. This CDR3 region has 16 residues. Germline V gene lookup returns CDR1 SEHNR and CDR2 FQNEAQ (reference sequence). The CDR3 loop reads CASSLGTSGGLETQYF. CDR3 DNA sequence: TGTGCCAGCAGCCTCGGGACTAGCGGGGGACTAGAGACCCAGTACTTC.

This clone appeared a few times. The rearrangement uses TRBV4-2 and TRBJ1-5; possible D gene TRBD1, 5 bases. The germline V gene has CDR1 LGHNA and CDR2 YNFKEQ. The V end was cut by 0 bases, the J end by 7 bases, with 16 bases between. This CDR3 is built from 16 residues. CDR3 in amino acids: CASSQEKGLSGQPQHF. In DNA, the CDR3 is TGTGCCAGCAGCCAAGAGAAGGGGCTTTCAGGCCAGCCCCAGCATTTT.

This chain connects TRBV7-2 to TRBJ2-7; TRBD1 might be the D (5 bases). Germline loops: CDR1 SGHTA, CDR2 FQGNSA. CDR3 length: 12 residues. The germline V and J ends were trimmed by 3 bases and 3 bases, with 6 bases remaining between them. The CDR3 DNA reads TGTGCCAGCAGCTTCGACAGCTACGAGCAGTACTTC. Residues: CASSFDSYEQYF.

The chain joins TRBV4-3 to TRBJ1-6; 8 nucleotides agree with TRBD1. The CDR3 consists of 15 residues. Germline V CDR1 and CDR2: LGHNA, YSLEER. V shed 6 bases and J 5 bases; nucleotides not matched to a gene: 6. DNA for the CDR3: TGCGCCAGCAGTGCCGCGGACAGGGATAATTCACCCCTCCACTTT. This sequence encodes CASSAADRDNSPLHF.

The chain links TRBV5-1 to TRBJ1-1, with 7 bases aligning to TRBD1. Germline loops: CDR1 SGHRS, CDR2 YFSETQ. J lost 8 bases, V lost 4 bases, and 8 bases had no gene match. This CDR3 is 13 amino acids long. The CDR3 sequence is CASSPRTGVEAFF. For the CDR3, the DNA is TGCGCCAGCAGCCCCAGGACAGGAGTAGAAGCTTTCTTT.

This clone was counted a few times. The chain recombines TRBV11-2 with TRBJ2-3; D is unclear. This CDR3 has 15 residues. Germline V gives CDR1 SGHAT, CDR2 FQNNGV. The V end was cut by 0 bases, the J end by 0 bases, with 7 bases between. The CDR3, as DNA: TGTGCCAGCAGCTTAGATCGTGAAAGCACAGATACGCAGTATTTT. It translates to CASSLDRESTDTQYF.

This sequence joins TRBV7-3 and TRBJ2-7, with a possible D match to TRBD1 (6 bases). CDR1 is SGHTA, CDR2 FQGTGA, per germline. Trimming stripped 4 bases from V and 0 bases from J, with 25 bases between. CDR3 size: 19 residues. This CDR3 is CASSSQPYTGSHSSYEQYF. The CDR3 DNA is TGTGCCAGCAGCTCCCAACCTTATACAGGGTCCCACAGCTCCTACGAGCAGTACTTC. Looking up the rest from reference TRBV7-3 and TRBJ2-7 gives the full variable domain: GAGVSQTPSNKVTEKGKYVELRCDPISGHTALYWYRQSLGQGPEFLIYFQGTGAADDSGLPNDRFFAVRPEGSVSTLKIQRTERGDSAVYLCASSSQPYTGSHSSYEQYFGPGTRLTVT.

This sequence joins TRBV7-2 and TRBJ1-1, with 9 bases matching TRBD1. The CDR3 length is 15 residues. J lost 1 base, V lost 3 bases, and 3 bases had no gene match. CDR1 and CDR2 (germline): SGHTA, FQGNSA. The CDR3 sequence is CASSFETGGNTEAFF. In nucleotides, the CDR3 is TGTGCCAGCAGCTTTGAGACAGGGGGGAACACTGAAGCTTTCTTT. Combining the CDR3 with reference TRBV7-2 and TRBJ1-1 gives the whole variable domain GAGVSQSPSNKVTEKGKDVELRCDPISGHTALYWYRQSLGQGLEFLIYFQGNSAPDKSGLPSDRFSAERTGGSVSTLTIQRTQQEDSAVYLCASSFETGGNTEAFFGQGTRLTVV.

The chain couples TRBV4-1 to TRBJ2-1; D unclear. Germline assignment: CDR1 MGHRA and CDR2 YSYEKL. The CDR3 sequence is 16 residues long. The V and J ends lost 0 bases and 0 bases respectively, with 9 bases between them. CDR3 protein: CASSQDNTRSYNEQFF. For the CDR3, the DNA is TGCGCCAGCAGCCAAGATAACACACGCTCCTACAATGAGCAGTTCTTC.

This rearrangement joins TRBV6-5 to TRBJ2-4, with D tentatively TRBD1 (6 bases). This CDR3 contains 15 residues. The V end was cut by 0 bases, the J end by 2 bases, with 8 bases between. Per the germline V gene, CDR1 is MNHEY and CDR2 is SVGAGI. The DNA of the CDR3 is TGTGCCAGCAGTTACTCGGGACACCCCAAAAACATTCAGTACTTC. This codes for CASSYSGHPKNIQYF.

This clone came up a few times. The chain joins TRBV27 to TRBJ2-1; perhaps TRBD1 as D (8 bases). The germline V gene has CDR1 MNHEY and CDR2 SMNVEV (reference sequence). Trimming shortened V by 4 bases and J by 14 bases, and 12 bases separated the two germline ends. This CDR3 is 11 amino acids long. The CDR3 bases are TGTGCCAGCAGTTCTACAGGGGGGGAGTTCTTC. This gives the protein CASSSTGGEFF.